These 25 T cell receptor beta chains originate from one sample sequenced in a study of post-analysis software for immune sequencing data. Unique molecular identifiers tagged the TCR beta cDNA libraries. TCRdb re-called the PCR reads with MiXCR, one entry per CDR3 protein. The sample has hundreds of thousands of distinct CDR3 sequences, roughly 30% seen once. The antigens these receptors bind are not known. Study-wide results and limits: In patients, TRBV5-6, TRBV5-1 and TRBV20-1 belonged to four or five TRBV segments found more frequently than in controls.

Sequenced: blood. Source of these receptors: a girl aged 10-17 years with multiple sclerosis.

This chain connects TRBV20-1 to TRBJ2-3; D is unresolved. Trimming left V 5 bases short and J 6 bases short, with 15 bases between. This CDR3 comprises 13 residues. Germline CDR1 and CDR2: DFQATT and SNEGSKA (reference sequence). CDR3 nucleotides: TGCAGTGCTCCAACCCCCTATGTGGATACGCAGTATTTT. The encoded protein is CSAPTPYVDTQYF.

This clonotype occurred a few times. V is TRBV4-1 and J is TRBJ2-7, with no clear D. Germline CDR1 and CDR2: MGHRA and YSYEKL. Trimming took off 4 bases at V and 1 base at J, with 8 bases between the two ends. The CDR3 is 13 residues long. The CDR3 is CASSPDESYEQYF. CDR3 nucleotides: TGCGCCAGCAGCCCCGACGAGTCCTACGAGCAGTACTTC.

CDR3 loop: CASSHSIGKVGYNEQFF. The CDR3 coding sequence is TGCGCCAGCAGCCACTCAATAGGGAAGGTGGGCTACAATGAGCAGTTCTTC. The chain combines TRBV4-1 with TRBJ2-1; D not certain. Trimming took off 3 bases at V and 3 bases at J, with 18 bases between the two ends. The CDR3 runs 17 residues. Germline loops: CDR1 MGHRA, CDR2 YSYEKL.

This chain uses TRBV9 with TRBJ1-1; D is perhaps TRBD1 (5 bases). The V end was cut by 4 bases, the J end by 0 bases, with 16 bases between. CDR1 is SGDLS, CDR2 YYNGEE, per germline. The CDR3 is made up of 16 amino acids. The DNA of the CDR3 is TGTGCCAGCAGCCCCCGGCAGGGCATTATGAACACTGAAGCTTTCTTT. It translates to CASSPRQGIMNTEAFF.

The chain combines TRBV6-2 or TRBV6-3 with TRBJ2-1; D uncertain. Germline V CDR1 and CDR2: MNHEY, SVGEGT. The V gene lost 3 bases and the J gene lost 1 base, with 16 bases spanning the gap. This CDR3 has 17 residues. The CDR3 spells CASSYSSRVPSYNEQFF. In DNA, the CDR3 is TGTGCCAGCAGTTATTCGTCCCGGGTGCCGTCCTACAATGAGCAGTTCTTC.

The chain recombines TRBV11-2 with TRBJ2-3; D ambiguous. The germline V gene has CDR1 SGHAT and CDR2 FQNNGV. The germline V and J ends were trimmed by 1 base and 6 bases, with 14 bases remaining between them. This CDR3 has 15 amino acids. The CDR3: CASSLARVVSDTQYF. The CDR3 nucleotides are TGTGCCAGCAGCTTAGCACGGGTGGTCTCGGATACGCAGTATTTT.

This clonotype was picked up a small number of times. The chain carries TRBV28 and TRBJ2-3; D not certain. From germline, CDR1 is MDHEN and CDR2 SYDVKM. There are 15 residues in the CDR3. Trimming took off 4 bases at V and 0 bases at J, with 11 bases between the two ends. CDR3 in DNA: TGTGCCAGCAGTTCCGATATCGACAGCACAGATACGCAGTATTTT. This encodes CASSSDIDSTDTQYF.

This chain connects TRBV12-3 or TRBV12-4 to TRBJ1-2; 10 positions agree with TRBD1. Losses at the gene ends were 5 bases for V and 8 bases for J; bases not matched to a gene: 5. The CDR3 is made up of 13 amino acids. The CDR3 coding sequence is TGTGCCAGCAGTCCGGACAGGGGGATGGGCTACACCTTC. Amino acids: CASSPDRGMGYTF.

This clonotype was recorded a few times. The V and J genes are TRBV28 and TRBJ2-3; no firm D call. CDR1 is MDHEN, CDR2 SYDVKM, per germline. Trimming pared 5 bases from V and 4 bases from J, leaving 13 bases between. This CDR3 comprises 14 residues. As DNA, the CDR3 is TGTGCCAGCAGTCCCCCTAGAACCCCAGATACGCAGTATTTT. Its translation: CASSPPRTPDTQYF. Full variable domain (outside the CDR3, taken from reference TRBV28 and TRBJ2-3): DVKVTQSSRYLVKRTGEKVFLECVQDMDHENMFWYRQDPGLGLRLIYFSYDVKMKEKGDIPEGYSVSREKKERFSLILESASTNQTSMYLCASSPPRTPDTQYFGPGTRLTVL.

This clonotype was detected once. The CDR3 sequence is CASSFPGAGGDTQYF. For the CDR3, the DNA is TGTGCCAGCAGTTTTCCGGGGGCCGGGGGGGATACGCAGTATTTT. The V call is TRBV7-8, the J call TRBJ2-3; D is perhaps TRBD2 (7 bases). The germline CDR1 and CDR2 sequences are SGHVS and FQNEAQ. V was cut by 6 bases and J by 6 bases, with 19 bases left in between. The CDR3 length is 15 residues.

The chain links TRBV29-1 to TRBJ1-2; D gene unclear. Germline-derived CDR1 and CDR2 are SQVTM and ANQGSEA. This CDR3 spans 11 amino acids. Trimming cost V 6 bases and J 5 bases, with 10 bases left between them. Here the CDR3 DNA reads TGCAGCGTACGGACCGGTTATGGCTACACCTTC. Protein: CSVRTGYGYTF.

This clonotype was detected only a few times. V and J are TRBV7-2 and TRBJ2-3, with D unresolved. CDR3 length equals 15 residues. Deletions cut 0 bases from V and 1 base from J, with 8 bases between. Germline V gene sequence: CDR1 SGHTA, CDR2 FQGNSA. The CDR3 sequence: CASSLAPGGTDTQYF. The CDR3 nucleotides read TGTGCCAGCAGCTTAGCGCCTGGAGGCACAGATACGCAGTATTTT.

This clonotype was found a few times. The chain is built from TRBV28 and TRBJ1-2, with D perhaps TRBD1 (5 bases). The ends were cut back, 3 bases at V and 0 bases at J, with 11 bases in the middle. The CDR3 has 15 amino acids. The germline V gene encodes CDR1 MDHEN and CDR2 SYDVKM. CDR3 nucleotide sequence: TGTGCCAGCAGTTTTGCCGACAGACCTAACTATGGCTACACCTTC. It specifies CASSFADRPNYGYTF.

This clonotype occurred a few times. The gene calls are TRBV12-3 or TRBV12-4 and TRBJ2-7; 9 positions agree with TRBD2. The CDR3 sequence is 15 residues long. Trimming cost V 3 bases and J 3 bases; bases outside gene matches: 6. Here the CDR3 reads CASSFGGLAYYEQYF. CDR3 bases: TGTGCCAGCAGTTTCGGGGGACTAGCTTACTACGAGCAGTACTTC.

The rearrangement uses TRBV7-2 and TRBJ2-7, with D hard to call. The J call may be mistaken, given a closer DNA end match to TRBJ2-5. Germline V gene sequence: CDR1 SGHTA, CDR2 FQGNSA. CDR3 length equals 14 residues. The CDR3 coding sequence is TGTGCCAGCAGCTTAGACCGGGCCCTCGAGACCCAGTACTTC. Its translation: CASSLDRALETQYF.

This clonotype was detected a few times. The CDR3 bases are TGTGCCAGCAGTGTGCTTGCGGGGGGGTCTGATACGCAGTATTTT. As protein: CASSVLAGGSDTQYF. This rearrangement joins TRBV6-4 to TRBJ2-3; TRBD2 aligns across 9 bases. This CDR3 contains 15 residues. V dropped 4 bases and J dropped 6; count of bases not matched to a gene: 8. Germline CDR1 MRHNA, CDR2 SNTAGT.

The table lists this clonotype with a few counts. The chain is built from TRBV20-1 and TRBJ1-2, with 7 bases aligning to TRBD1. The CDR3 contains 13 residues. The germline CDR1 and CDR2 sequences are DFQATT and SNEGSKA (reference sequence). J was trimmed by 8 bases and V by 0 bases; bases with no gene match: 6. DNA for the CDR3: TGCAGTGCTAGAGATGCGAGACAGGGCGGCTACACCTTC. The encoded protein is CSARDARQGGYTF.

The table lists this clonotype with a few counts. This rearrangement joins TRBV5-4 to TRBJ2-1; 13 bases are a match to TRBD2. In germline, CDR1 is SGHNT, CDR2 YYREEE (reference sequence). V trimming: 0 bases; J trimming: 10 bases; junction bases outside the gene matches: 4. The CDR3 extends over 15 amino acids. The CDR3 sequence is CASSLGLAGGQEQFF. DNA for the CDR3: TGTGCCAGCAGCTTGGGACTAGCGGGGGGACAGGAGCAGTTCTTC.

V gene TRBV9 combines with J gene TRBJ2-5, with D uncertain. Germline V gene data show CDR1 as SGDLS and CDR2 as YYNGEE. CDR3 length: 14 amino acids. The ends were cut back, 0 bases at V and 5 bases at J, with 11 bases in the middle. The chain's CDR3 is CASSVAAVPETQYF. CDR3 nucleotides: TGTGCCAGCAGCGTAGCTGCTGTTCCGGAGACCCAGTACTTC.

Notes on this clonotype: The conserved phenylalanine or tryptophan is not found at the CDR3 terminus, so this likely reflects a read error. This chain connects TRBV3-1 to TRBJ2-1; either TRBD1 or TRBD2 may fit D (5 bases each). Germline V CDR1 and CDR2: LGHDT, YNNKEL (reference sequence). CDR3 length: 14 amino acids. The ends were cut back, 2 bases at V and 6 bases at J, with 11 bases in the middle. CDR3 amino acids: CASSQSWGPNEQFY. The CDR3 DNA follows: TGTGCCAGCAGCCAATCATGGGGACCCAATGAGCAGTTCTAC.

This clonotype was seen once. The V and J genes are TRBV2 and TRBJ2-3; the D gene could be TRBD1 or TRBD2 (5 bases each). The V gene's germline CDR1 is SNHLY and CDR2 FYNNEI. This CDR3 has 14 residues. With 6 bases removed from V and 9 bases from J, the gap between germline ends came to 19 bases. The CDR3 nucleotides are TGTGCCAGCAGGGCCGGGACGGACGGCGTCACGCAGTATTTT. Translated, it gives CASRAGTDGVTQYF.

Only a few counts were recorded for this clonotype. The J gene is TRBJ2-7, the V gene TRBV6-2 or TRBV6-3; 7 bases agree with TRBD2. The V and J ends lost 6 bases and 5 bases, in that order; junction bases with no gene match: 10. Germline CDR1 and CDR2: MNHEY and SVGEGT. The CDR3 is made up of 14 amino acids. The CDR3 DNA follows: TGTGCCAGCAGACGGACGCGGGAGACGCACGAGCAGTACTTC. Translated, it gives CASRRTRETHEQYF.

The chain employs TRBV7-2 and TRBJ2-7; 8 nucleotides match TRBD2. The J call may be faulty, since TRBJ2-5 better matches the DNA end. Germline CDR1 is SGHTA and CDR2 is FQGNSA. The CDR3 has 15 residues. CDR3 in amino acids: CASSLAAGGWETQYF. The DNA of the CDR3 is TGTGCCAGCAGCTTAGCGGCGGGAGGCTGGGAGACCCAGTACTTC.

This chain joins TRBV5-6 and TRBJ1-5, with D possibly matching TRBD1 (6 bases). CDR1 and CDR2 (germline): SGHDT, YYEEEE. Trimming removed 4 bases from V and 9 bases from J, with 17 bases in between. There are 14 residues in the CDR3. CDR3 protein: CASSRRGTLGPQHF. CDR3 nucleotide sequence: TGTGCCAGCAGCCGGAGGGGGACTTTAGGGCCCCAGCATTTT.

The gene calls are TRBV29-1 and TRBJ2-1; TRBD1 matches 9 bases. The CDR3 contains 15 residues. With V trimmed by 6 bases and J by 3 bases, 9 bases remained unmatched. Germline CDR1 and CDR2: SQVTM and ANQGSEA. CDR3 loop: CSVPGTGNNYNEQFF. CDR3 nucleotide sequence: TGCAGCGTGCCCGGGACAGGGAATAACTACAATGAGCAGTTCTTC.